The present T cell receptor (beta chain) was sequenced within a study of cytomegalovirus exposure and HLA in healthy donors. Notes on the study in general: Some TCR beta chains (164 of them) were listed as cytomegalovirus-associated. Diagnosis of cytomegalovirus status made by the classifier reportedly showed high specificity and sensitivity. In vitro assays verified that three CMV-associated chains recognized CMV antigens specifically.

The length of the CDR3 is 18 residues. V dropped 0 bases and J dropped 0 bases, with 12 bases sitting between them. Germline loops: CDR1 SGHVS, CDR2 FQNEAQ. On this clone: Its target is not known.

Sequencing used immunoSEQ multiplex PCR; TCRdb keeps in-frame clones, though not all of them. Among tens of thousands of clones listed, about four fifths were seen once. V gene TRBV7-8 combines with J gene TRBJ2-6; weak D call: TRBD2 (5 bases). Sample: PBMCs. This receptor was identified in a woman aged 18-30 years in good health and CMV-seropositive. The CDR3 nucleotides are TGTGCCAGCAGCTTAGCGGTGGAAGGGAGCTCTGGGGCCAACGTCCTGACTTTC. Its translation: CASSLAVEGSSGANVLTF.